This TCR beta chain appears in the sequencing data of a study of cytomegalovirus exposure and HLA in healthy donors. The V segment lost 4 bases and the J segment 2 bases; nucleotides outside the gene matches: 6. The CDR3 runs to 17 residues. CDR1 and CDR2 from the germline V gene are MNHNS and SASEGT. This PCR relied on a set of 60 Vbeta primers and 13 Jbeta primers. The data were produced by immunoSEQ multiplex PCR, yet TCRdb's version contains in-frame clones alone and is incomplete. The sample yields 100,000 or so clones, over 65% seen once. Overall study findings and caveats: Previously analyzed data showed that most TCR beta V segments were productive at a frequency of about 90% or about 30%. Reportedly, TCR beta sequences accurately predicted HLA-A and HLA-B alleles in most subjects. The authors enumerated over 150 TCR beta chains as linked to cytomegalovirus. Common viral pathogens were later found to be apparently linked to several of the most significant clusters.

Concerning this clone itself: What it recognizes is unknown.

This receptor was obtained from a man between 40 and 49 years old in good health and CMV-seronegative. Sequencing was done on a sample of PBMCs. The chain employs TRBV6-1 and TRBJ2-6, with TRBD1 matching over 9 bases. CDR3 in amino acids: CASSGRDRAPGANVLTF. CDR3 in DNA: TGTGCCAGCAGTGGCCGGGACAGGGCTCCTGGGGCCAACGTCCTGACTTTC.